These T cell receptor beta chains were read from a single sample in a study of a mutant IDH1 vaccine in newly diagnosed glioma. Their antigens remain unidentified. Using immunoSEQ multiplex PCR, the repertoire was profiled, and TCRdb retains in-frame clones only, with some absent. The profile shows about 40,000 clones, more than 85% of them singletons. The specimen comprised PBMCs, sampled from a glioma patient whose treatment included an IDH1 peptide vaccine. These receptors were collected from a middle-aged man with glioma. The conserved cysteine and the conserved F or W are not part of the CDR3 here.

v_call	cdr3_aa
TRBV18	ASSPEQGNSPLH
TRBV10-2	ASSEGSSYNEQF
TRBV4-1	ASSQSTLYEQY
TRBV11-2	ASSFSGRVGETQY
TRBV15	ATSRGGGIAYEQY
TRBV4-1	ASSQGAGGISGNTIY
TRBV5-5	ASSPGGQQETQY
TRBV19	ASRPLGGYTGELF
TRBV6-6	ASYGTNSNQPQH
TRBV7-6	ASSPRTGNTEAF
TRBV7-7	ASSLLPVLSWGTDTQY
TRBV4-3	ASSQSHISLNSYNEQF
TRBV7-2	ASRQTGGNANTEAF
TRBV7-8	ASSATENTEAF
TRBV5-6	ASSPGALNYGYT
TRBV19	ASSPGNEQY
TRBV10-3	AINSGIEADTQY
TRBV6-5	ASSVNRGNTEAF
TRBV4-1	ASSLQVVNYEQY
TRBV5-1	ASSYPGVTYEQY
TRBV4-3	ASSRDTGAYNEQF
TRBV15	ATSRVGREQY
TRBV4-3	ASSSSPGWTGEEKLF
TRBV9	ASSVGLTEVYTEAF
TRBV21-1	ASSKDLGQGIDTQY
TRBV7-9	ASSLVPRYYGYT
TRBV29-1	SVEDRGVRQRYT
TRBV5-6	ASRPGISWTVNYEQY